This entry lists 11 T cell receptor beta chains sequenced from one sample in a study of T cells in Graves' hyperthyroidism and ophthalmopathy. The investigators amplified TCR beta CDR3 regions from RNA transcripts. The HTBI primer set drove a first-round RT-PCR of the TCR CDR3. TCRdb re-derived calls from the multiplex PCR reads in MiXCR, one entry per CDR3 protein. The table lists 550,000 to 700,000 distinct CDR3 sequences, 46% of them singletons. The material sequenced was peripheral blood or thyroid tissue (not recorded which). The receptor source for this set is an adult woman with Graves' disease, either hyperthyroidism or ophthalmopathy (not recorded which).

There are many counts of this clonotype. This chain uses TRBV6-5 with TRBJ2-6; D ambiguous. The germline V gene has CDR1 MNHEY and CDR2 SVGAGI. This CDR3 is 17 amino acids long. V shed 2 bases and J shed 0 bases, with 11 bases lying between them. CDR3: CASSYGLTLSGANVLTF. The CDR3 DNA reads TGTGCCAGCAGTTACGGGTTAACCCTCTCTGGGGCCAACGTCCTGACTTTC.

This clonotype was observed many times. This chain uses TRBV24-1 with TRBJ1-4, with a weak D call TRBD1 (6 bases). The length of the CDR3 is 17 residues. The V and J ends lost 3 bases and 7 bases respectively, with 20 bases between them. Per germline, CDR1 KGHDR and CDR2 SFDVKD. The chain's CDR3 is CATSDGSRAGVFEKLFF. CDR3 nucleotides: TGTGCCACCAGTGATGGGTCGAGGGCAGGGGTATTTGAAAAACTGTTTTTT.

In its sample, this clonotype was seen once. CDR3 in DNA: TGTGCCAGCAGACAGGGGGTGAACGTCCTGACTTTC. Encoded protein: CASRQGVNVLTF. The chain couples TRBV2 to TRBJ2-6; 8 bases agree with TRBD1. The CDR3 loop spans 12 amino acids. The V gene's germline CDR1 is SNHLY and CDR2 FYNNEI. V gave up 6 bases and J gave up 10 bases; unmatched junction bases: 2.

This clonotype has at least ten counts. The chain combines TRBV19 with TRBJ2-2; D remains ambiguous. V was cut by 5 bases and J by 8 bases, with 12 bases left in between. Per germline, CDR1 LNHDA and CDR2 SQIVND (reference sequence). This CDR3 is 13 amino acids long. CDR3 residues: CASSAQVGGELFF. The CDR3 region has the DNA TGTGCCAGTAGTGCCCAAGTGGGTGGGGAGCTGTTTTTT.

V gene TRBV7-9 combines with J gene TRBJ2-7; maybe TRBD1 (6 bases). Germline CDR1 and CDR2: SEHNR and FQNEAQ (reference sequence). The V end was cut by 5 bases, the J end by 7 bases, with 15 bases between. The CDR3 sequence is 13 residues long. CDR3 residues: CASSTGREGEQYF. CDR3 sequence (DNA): TGTGCCAGCAGCACAGGGAGAGAGGGTGAGCAGTACTTC.

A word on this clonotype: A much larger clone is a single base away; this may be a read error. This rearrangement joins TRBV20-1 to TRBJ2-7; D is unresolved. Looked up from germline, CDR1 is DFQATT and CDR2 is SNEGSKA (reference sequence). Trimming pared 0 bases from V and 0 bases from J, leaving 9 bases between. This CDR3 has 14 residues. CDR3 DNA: TGCAGTGCTAGAGAATTTTTCGGCTCCTACGAGCAGTACTTC. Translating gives CSAREFFGSYEQYF.

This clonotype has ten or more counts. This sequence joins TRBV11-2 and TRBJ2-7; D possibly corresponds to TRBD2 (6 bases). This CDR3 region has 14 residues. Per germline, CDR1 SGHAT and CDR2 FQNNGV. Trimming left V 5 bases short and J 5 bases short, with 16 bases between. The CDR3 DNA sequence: TGTGCCAGCAGCCCAAATTCGGGAGCTCACGAGCAGTACTTC. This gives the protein CASSPNSGAHEQYF. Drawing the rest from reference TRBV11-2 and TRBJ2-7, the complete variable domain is EAGVAQSPRYKIIEKRQSVAFWCNPISGHATLYWYQQILGQGPKLLIQFQNNGVVDDSQLPKDRFSAERLKGVDSTLKIQPAKLEDSAVYLCASSPNSGAHEQYFGPGTRLTVT.

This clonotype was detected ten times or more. The CDR3 here is CASSLKGYYGYTF. The CDR3 nucleotides read TGCGCCAGCAGCTTGAAGGGGTACTATGGCTACACCTTC. The rearrangement uses TRBV5-1 and TRBJ1-2; a possible D gene is TRBD1 (5 bases). Germline CDR1 SGHRS, CDR2 YFSETQ. V lost 1 base to trimming and J lost 3 bases, with 7 bases between them. This CDR3 has 13 residues.

DNA of the CDR3: TGTGCCAGCAGTTATACCAGGCTGAGGGGCGAGCAGTACTTC. Protein sequence: CASSYTRLRGEQYF. The rearrangement uses TRBV6-5 and TRBJ2-7; D possibly matches TRBD1 or TRBD2 (5 bases each). Germline-derived CDR1 and CDR2 are MNHEY and SVGAGI. The CDR3 is 14 residues long. V lost 3 bases and J lost 6, with 15 bases in between.

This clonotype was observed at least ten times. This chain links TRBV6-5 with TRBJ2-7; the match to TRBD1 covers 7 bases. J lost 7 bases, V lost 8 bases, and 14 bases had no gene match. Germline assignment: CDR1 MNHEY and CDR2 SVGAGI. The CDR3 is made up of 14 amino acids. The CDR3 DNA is TGTGCCAGCTCAGTTGACAGGGAGTTAGGAGAGCAGTACTTC. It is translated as CASSVDRELGEQYF.

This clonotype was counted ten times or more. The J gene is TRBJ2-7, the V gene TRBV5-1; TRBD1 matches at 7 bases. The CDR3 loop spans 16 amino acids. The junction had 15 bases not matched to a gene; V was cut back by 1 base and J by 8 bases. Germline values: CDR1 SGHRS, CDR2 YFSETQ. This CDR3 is CASSLTGQTPFRQQYF. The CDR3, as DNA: TGCGCCAGCAGCTTGACGGGACAGACGCCCTTTAGGCAGCAGTACTTC.